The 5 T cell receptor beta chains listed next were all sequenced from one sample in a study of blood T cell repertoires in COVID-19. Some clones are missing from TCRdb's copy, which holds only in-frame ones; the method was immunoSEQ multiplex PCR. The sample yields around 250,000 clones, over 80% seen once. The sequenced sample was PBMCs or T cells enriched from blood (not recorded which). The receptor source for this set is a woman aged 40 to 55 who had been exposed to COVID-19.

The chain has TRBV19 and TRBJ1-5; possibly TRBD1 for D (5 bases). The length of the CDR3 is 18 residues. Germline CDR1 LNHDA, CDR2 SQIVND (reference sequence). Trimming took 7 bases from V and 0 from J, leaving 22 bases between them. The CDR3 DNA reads TGTGCCAGTATGATGGGGCCCCGAGAACTTTATAGCAATCAGCCCCAGCATTTT. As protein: CASMMGPRELYSNQPQHF.

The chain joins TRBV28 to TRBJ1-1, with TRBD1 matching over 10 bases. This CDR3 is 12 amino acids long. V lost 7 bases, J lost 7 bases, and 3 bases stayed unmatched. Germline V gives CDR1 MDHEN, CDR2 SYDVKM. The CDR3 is CASNDRGREAFF. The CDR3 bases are TGTGCCAGCAACGACAGGGGGCGTGAAGCTTTCTTT.

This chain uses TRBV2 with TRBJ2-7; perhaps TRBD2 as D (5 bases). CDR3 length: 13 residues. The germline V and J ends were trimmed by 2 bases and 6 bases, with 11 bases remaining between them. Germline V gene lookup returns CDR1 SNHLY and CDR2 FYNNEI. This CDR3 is CASSESRAGEQYV. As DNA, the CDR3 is TGTGCCAGCAGTGAATCTCGGGCGGGCGAGCAGTACGTC.

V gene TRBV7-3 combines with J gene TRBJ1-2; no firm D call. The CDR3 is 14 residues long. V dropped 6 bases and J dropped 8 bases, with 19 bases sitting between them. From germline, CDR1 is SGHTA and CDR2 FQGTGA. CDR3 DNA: TGTGCCAGCAGATCCACCCCGCTTGATAGCGGCTACACCTTC. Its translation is CASRSTPLDSGYTF.

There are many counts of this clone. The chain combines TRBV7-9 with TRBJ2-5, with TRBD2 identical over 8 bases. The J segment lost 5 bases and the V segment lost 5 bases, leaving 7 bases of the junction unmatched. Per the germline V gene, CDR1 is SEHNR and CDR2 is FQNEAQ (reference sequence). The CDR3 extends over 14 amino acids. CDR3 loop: CASSHSGVRETQYF. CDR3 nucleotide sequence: TGTGCCAGCAGCCATAGCGGGGTTCGTGAGACCCAGTACTTC.